These 9 T cell receptor beta chains came from one sample sequenced in a study of monozygotic twins with inflammatory bowel disease (dated by TCRdb to the late 2010s). The library was obtained by 5' RACE. The sequencer listed for this sample is Illumina HiSeq 2500. Based on TCRdb reprocessing of the reads, there is one entry per CDR3 protein sequence, and DNA is missing. For this sample, the table gives 110,000 to 150,000 distinct CDR3 sequences. Jointly, the top ten make up roughly 1.2% of the sample. The sample taken for sequencing was blood. These receptors were obtained from a human donor with ulcerative colitis or Crohn's disease, or a healthy co-twin of an affected twin (not recorded which).

The rearrangement uses TRBV7-8 and TRBJ2-4; TCRdb outputs TRBD1, but without DNA this stays unchecked. Germline CDR1 and CDR2: SGHVS and FQNEAQ. The CDR3 covers 15 residues. CDR3 sequence: CASSLWTGRQNIQYF.

The chain carries TRBV25-1 and TRBJ2-2; there is no DNA to check the TCRdb D call of TRBD1. The germline CDR1 and CDR2 sequences are MGHDK and SYGVNS. This CDR3 is 20 amino acids long. CDR3 loop: CASSEYFPGQGALNTGELFF.

This CDR3 is CASSPGQREQYF. V usage is TRBV19 and J usage is TRBJ2-7; the TCRdb D gene call, TRBD2, has no DNA to confirm it. The CDR3 is 12 residues long. CDR1 LNHDA and CDR2 SQIVND come from the germline V gene (reference sequence).

This chain joins TRBV12-3 or TRBV12-4 and TRBJ2-1; lacking DNA, the TRBD1 call made by TCRdb goes unchecked. The CDR3 has 13 amino acids. The CDR3 spells CASSLGRYNEQFF.

The chain has TRBV20-1 and TRBJ1-6; the D call from TCRdb, TRBD1, cannot be confirmed without DNA. The CDR3 extends over 13 amino acids. Germline values: CDR1 DFQATT, CDR2 SNEGSKA (reference sequence). CDR3 region: CSAQRGMYSPLHF.

This chain links TRBV20-1 with TRBJ1-1; TCRdb picks TRBD1, but there is no DNA to check that call. The CDR3 sequence is 14 residues long. Germline loops: CDR1 DFQATT, CDR2 SNEGSKA (reference sequence). CDR3 region: CSASYPGANTEAFF.

The chain is built from TRBV23-1 and TRBJ1-5; the TCRdb D gene call, TRBD1, has no DNA to confirm it. TRBV23-1 is an open reading frame, and its role is uncertain. The CDR3 loop spans 16 amino acids. CDR3 sequence reads: CASSQQGEDSNQPQHF.

The chain joins TRBV5-1 to TRBJ1-6; as DNA is missing, the TRBD1 call by TCRdb cannot be tested. This CDR3 has 14 residues. CDR1 and CDR2 from the germline V gene are SGHRS and YFSETQ. CDR3 sequence: CASSSREGNSPLHF. Full variable domain (missing parts from reference TRBV5-1 and TRBJ1-6): KAGVTQTPRYLIKTRGQQVTLSCSPISGHRSVSWYQQTPGQGLQFLFEYFSETQRNKGNFPGRFSGRQFSNSRSEMNVSTLELGDSALYLCASSSREGNSPLHFGNGTRLTVT.

The V and J genes are TRBV7-2 and TRBJ2-1; TCRdb reports TRBD2, a call that lacks DNA to check it against. This CDR3 has 17 amino acids. Looked up from germline, CDR1 is SGHTA and CDR2 is FQGNSA. The CDR3 loop reads CASSLGVAEVSFNEQFF.